The 26 T cell receptor beta chains below come from one sample, sequenced in a study of preoperative IRX-2 immunotherapy in early breast cancer. Treatment described: preoperative locoregional IRX-2 cytokine immunotherapy. The assay was immunoSEQ multiplex PCR, and TCRdb's table has in-frame clones only and misses some. The table lists some 42,000 clones, roughly 80% of them singletons. The material was lymph node tissue, obtained after IRX-2 immunotherapy. These receptors all stem from a human donor with breast cancer.

V gene TRBV18 combines with J gene TRBJ2-5, with TRBD1 matching over 8 bases. The CDR3 is 16 residues long. Looked up from germline, CDR1 is KGHSH and CDR2 is LQKENI. J gave up 0 bases and V 0 bases, and 3 bases lay outside the gene matches. CDR3 bases: TGTGCCAGCTCACCACCGACAGGGGCAAACCAAGAGACCCAGTACTTC. It encodes CASSPPTGANQETQYF.

CDR3: CASSFAESYGYTF. CDR3 DNA sequence: TGTGCCAGCAGCTTCGCGGAATCCTATGGCTACACCTTC. The V gene is TRBV7-1, the J gene TRBJ1-2; D uncertain. TRBV7-1 qualifies as an ORF whose function is uncertain. V was cut by 4 bases and J by 4 bases, with 10 bases left in between. The CDR3 covers 13 residues.

The chain combines TRBV28 with TRBJ1-4; D is undetermined. Trimming removed 6 bases from V and 4 bases from J, with 6 bases in between. The CDR3 loop spans 12 amino acids. CDR1 is MDHEN, CDR2 SYDVKM, per germline. The DNA of the CDR3 is TGTGCCAGCAGGGAATTTAATGAAAAACTGTTTTTT. This encodes CASREFNEKLFF.

CDR3 DNA: TGTGCCAGCAGCTCTATGGGGCCTGGAAACACCATATATTTT. Translating gives CASSSMGPGNTIYF. V is TRBV11-3 and J is TRBJ1-3; D perhaps matches TRBD1 (5 bases). Germline CDR1 reads SGHNT; CDR2 reads YENEEA. With 4 bases removed from V and 2 bases from J, the gap between germline ends came to 9 bases. The length of the CDR3 is 14 residues.

J is TRBJ1-6 and V is TRBV11-3, with D tentatively TRBD1 (6 bases). V lost 6 bases and J lost 9, with 18 bases in between. The CDR3 is 15 amino acids. Germline V lookup: CDR1 SGHNT, CDR2 YENEEA. CDR3 amino acids: CASRSDRILSSPLHF. CDR3 in DNA: TGTGCCAGCAGGTCTGACAGGATCCTAAGTTCACCCCTCCACTTT.

J is TRBJ2-7 and V is TRBV6-8, with 9 bases aligning to TRBD2. The ends lost 10 bases at V and 1 base at J; junction bases unmatched: 8. Per germline, CDR1 MNHGY and CDR2 SAAAGT. The CDR3 runs 14 residues. The DNA for the CDR3 is TGTGCCATCAAAGGAAGCGGGGGGTCCTACGAGCAGTACTTC. Its protein product is CAIKGSGGSYEQYF.

The chain has TRBV28 and TRBJ1-4; D is perhaps TRBD1 (5 bases). Germline V gene lookup returns CDR1 MDHEN and CDR2 SYDVKM. The CDR3 contains 16 residues. Deletions cut 1 base from V and 8 bases from J, with 17 bases between. The CDR3 nucleotides are TGTGCCAGCAGTTTATCCCCGCCTAGGGGACGGGAAAAACTGTTTTTT. Protein product: CASSLSPPRGREKLFF.

The chain uses TRBV6-8 and TRBJ1-2, with 9 bases lining up with TRBD1. This CDR3 is built from 17 residues. The germline V gene encodes CDR1 MNHGY and CDR2 SAAAGT. Trimming cost V 5 bases and J 8 bases; bases outside gene matches: 18. The CDR3 sequence is CASSHRDRVSSRGGYTF. CDR3 in DNA: TGTGCCAGCAGTCACCGGGACAGGGTATCAAGTAGGGGCGGCTACACCTTC.

This chain links TRBV19 with TRBJ1-4; TRBD1 matches 9 bases. CDR1 is LNHDA, CDR2 SQIVND, per germline (reference sequence). The V and J ends lost 8 bases and 0 bases, in that order; junction bases with no gene match: 10. The CDR3 runs to 17 residues. CDR3 DNA sequence: TGTGCCAGTCGTGGCGGACAGGGGACGTCAACTAATGAAAAACTGTTTTTT. It yields the protein CASRGGQGTSTNEKLFF. Full variable domain (rest looked up from reference TRBV19 and TRBJ1-4): DGGITQSPKYLFRKEGQNVTLSCEQNLNHDAMYWYRQDPGQGLRLIYYSQIVNDFQKGDIAEGYSVSREKKESFPLTVTSAQKNPTAFYLCASRGGQGTSTNEKLFFGSGTQLSVL.

CDR3 nucleotide sequence: TGTGCCAGCAGCATTACAACAGGAGCTAACACCGGGGAGCTGTTTTTT. Its protein is CASSITTGANTGELFF. The chain is built from TRBV7-1 and TRBJ2-2; the D gene is possibly TRBD1 (5 bases). TRBV7-1 has ORF status, its function being uncertain. V was clipped by 5 bases and J by 2 bases, with 15 bases between them. The CDR3 length is 16 residues.

The V gene is TRBV11-3, the J gene TRBJ1-2; 7 bases match TRBD1. This CDR3 spans 14 amino acids. The junction had 9 bases not matched to a gene; V was cut back by 5 bases and J by 6 bases. Germline V lookup: CDR1 SGHNT, CDR2 YENEEA. The CDR3 sequence: CASSPGQARHGYTF. The CDR3 bases are TGTGCCAGCAGCCCAGGACAGGCGAGGCATGGCTACACCTTC.

This clone was seen only once. Germline is not matched at one junction end, which may reflect a read error. The chain has TRBV11-3 and TRBJ2-7; D unresolved. The V gene's germline CDR1 is SGHNT and CDR2 YENEEA. This CDR3 has 15 residues. The CDR3: CASSSGSQPTYEQYF. CDR3 sequence (DNA): TGTGCTAGCAGCTCCGGGTCCCAGCCTACCTACGAGCAGTACTTC.

The chain joins TRBV4-1 to TRBJ1-2; 7 positions match TRBD1. The J segment lost 8 bases and the V segment lost 1 base, leaving 4 bases of the junction unmatched. Germline V gene sequence: CDR1 MGHRA, CDR2 YSYEKL. The CDR3 consists of 13 residues. As DNA, the CDR3 is TGCGCCAGCAGCCAAGGACAGGGTGGCGGCTACACCTTC. Translated, it gives CASSQGQGGGYTF.

V and J are TRBV19 and TRBJ2-7, with no clear D. The germline CDR1 and CDR2 sequences are LNHDA and SQIVND (reference sequence). The V end was cut by 5 bases, the J end by 2 bases, with 13 bases between. The CDR3 loop spans 14 amino acids. DNA of the CDR3: TGTGCCAGTAGTCCTCTAGGCACAGCCTACGAGCAGTACTTC. This gives the protein CASSPLGTAYEQYF. Based on the CDR3 plus reference TRBV19 and TRBJ2-7, the full variable domain is DGGITQSPKYLFRKEGQNVTLSCEQNLNHDAMYWYRQDPGQGLRLIYYSQIVNDFQKGDIAEGYSVSREKKESFPLTVTSAQKNPTAFYLCASSPLGTAYEQYFGPGTRLTVT.

The chain uses TRBV6-8 and TRBJ1-2; D is ambiguous. Trimming took off 4 bases at V and 6 bases at J, with 15 bases between the two ends. Germline V gene lookup returns CDR1 MNHGY and CDR2 SAAAGT. The length of the CDR3 is 14 residues. CDR3 DNA: TGTGCCAGCAGTTCGGGCGCCGTCCAGAATGGCTACACCTTC. Protein product: CASSSGAVQNGYTF.

The chain has TRBV11-3 and TRBJ2-7; D may correspond to TRBD1 or TRBD2 (6 bases each). Germline CDR1 SGHNT, CDR2 YENEEA. The CDR3 runs 17 residues. With 3 bases removed from V and 4 bases from J, the gap between germline ends came to 22 bases. The CDR3 protein is CASSFYYKSGGEYEQYF. DNA for the CDR3: TGTGCCAGCAGCTTCTACTATAAGTCCGGGGGCGAGTACGAGCAGTACTTC.

This chain links TRBV28 with TRBJ1-1, with no clear D. Trimming shortened V by 5 bases and J by 5 bases, and 12 bases separated the two germline ends. Germline-derived CDR1 and CDR2 are MDHEN and SYDVKM. This CDR3 spans 13 amino acids. CDR3 sequence: CASSHARGTEAFF. CDR3 DNA sequence: TGTGCCAGCAGTCACGCCCGAGGTACTGAAGCTTTCTTT. Full variable domain (missing parts from reference TRBV28 and TRBJ1-1): DVKVTQSSRYLVKRTGEKVFLECVQDMDHENMFWYRQDPGLGLRLIYFSYDVKMKEKGDIPEGYSVSREKKERFSLILESASTNQTSMYLCASSHARGTEAFFGQGTRLTVV.

This sequence joins TRBV19 and TRBJ2-5; 7 bases fit TRBD2. V shed 4 bases and J 5 bases; nucleotides not matched to a gene: 10. This CDR3 comprises 15 residues. The V gene's germline CDR1 is LNHDA and CDR2 SQIVND (reference sequence). The CDR3 spells CASSKQEGREETQYF. The CDR3 nucleotides are TGTGCCAGTAGTAAACAGGAGGGGCGGGAGGAGACCCAGTACTTC.

This chain links TRBV14 with TRBJ1-1, with D unclear. From germline, CDR1 is SGHDN and CDR2 FVKESK. Deletions cut 4 bases from V and 8 bases from J, with 11 bases between. The CDR3 is 12 residues long. The CDR3 DNA is TGTGCCAGCAGCCGTCGTTGGGAAGAAGCTTTCTTT. Its protein is CASSRRWEEAFF. Filled out from reference TRBV14 and TRBJ1-1, the complete variable domain reads EAGVTQFPSHSVIEKGQTVTLRCDPISGHDNLYWYRRVMGKEIKFLLHFVKESKQDESGMPNNRFLAERTGGTYSTLKVQPAELEDSGVYFCASSRRWEEAFFGQGTRLTVV.

The chain joins TRBV11-3 to TRBJ2-3, with 9 bases fitting TRBD1. Germline V gene sequence: CDR1 SGHNT, CDR2 YENEEA. The ends lost 4 bases at V and 5 bases at J; junction bases unmatched: 10. The length of the CDR3 is 16 residues. The CDR3 DNA reads TGTGCCAGCAGCTACACAGGGGGACAGGGCGGAGATACGCAGTATTTT. Encoded protein: CASSYTGGQGGDTQYF.

The chain joins TRBV19 to TRBJ1-1, with D perhaps matching TRBD1 (5 bases). CDR1 LNHDA and CDR2 SQIVND come from the germline V gene (reference sequence). Trimming stripped 5 bases from V and 5 bases from J, with 15 bases between. This CDR3 is 14 amino acids long. The CDR3 reads CASSSRQNPTEAFF. CDR3 in DNA: TGTGCCAGTAGTTCCCGACAGAATCCAACTGAAGCTTTCTTT.

The chain has TRBV19 and TRBJ1-5, with a possible D match to TRBD1 (5 bases). The CDR3 spans 13 residues. V lost 5 bases, J lost 6 bases, and 11 bases lay in between. Germline V CDR1 and CDR2: LNHDA, SQIVND (reference sequence). CDR3 protein: CASSGWGGQPQHF. The CDR3 nucleotides are TGTGCCAGTAGTGGCTGGGGGGGTCAGCCCCAGCATTTT.

This chain uses TRBV7-4 with TRBJ1-1, with D possibly matching TRBD1 (5 bases). Germline V lookup: CDR1 SGHVT, CDR2 SQSDAQ. This CDR3 contains 16 residues. V was trimmed by 7 bases and J by 1 base, leaving 19 bases between them. CDR3 in DNA: TGTGCCAGCACCCGGGACCCTGGAGACAGGAACACTGAAGCTTTCTTT. It is translated as CASTRDPGDRNTEAFF. Full variable domain (outside the CDR3, taken from reference TRBV7-4 and TRBJ1-1): GAGVSQSPRYKVAKRGRDVALRCDSISGHVTLYWYRQTLGQGSEVLTYSQSDAQRDKSGRPSGRFSAERPERSVSTLKIQRTEQGDSAVYLCASTRDPGDRNTEAFFGQGTRLTVV.

This clone was counted between two and nine times. V is TRBV5-1 and J is TRBJ2-1; 12 bases agree with TRBD2. This CDR3 spans 15 amino acids. Germline V gene data show CDR1 as SGHRS and CDR2 as YFSETQ. The trim removed 1 base at V and 6 bases at J, leaving 2 bases unmatched. CDR3 sequence (DNA): TGCGCCAGCAGCTTGCGACTAGCGGGGGCCAATGAGCAGTTCTTC. Amino acids: CASSLRLAGANEQFF.

The chain uses TRBV30 and TRBJ1-1; 7 bases map to TRBD1. J gave up 11 bases and V 0 bases, and 12 bases lay outside the gene matches. This CDR3 contains 14 residues. Germline V lookup: CDR1 GTSNPN, CDR2 SVGIG (reference sequence). The CDR3 sequence is CAWSVQMTGMEAFF. The DNA for the CDR3 is TGTGCCTGGAGTGTACAGATGACAGGGATGGAGGCTTTCTTT.

The chain links TRBV6-8 to TRBJ2-1, with 9 bases fitting TRBD2. This CDR3 has 15 residues. The trim removed 0 bases at V and 6 bases at J, leaving 3 bases unmatched. Germline V lookup: CDR1 MNHGY, CDR2 SAAAGT. CDR3 DNA sequence: TGTGCCAGCAGTTACTCGGGACTAGCAGTCAATGAGCAGTTCTTC. Translation gives CASSYSGLAVNEQFF.